This TCR beta chain came from a study of blood T cell repertoires in COVID-19. At the level of the study: Collection of acute and convalescent COVID-19 samples took place in the United States, Italy and Spain. PBMCs, B-cell-depleted T cells, or T cells provided the cDNA or gDNA that made up the material.

V was pared by 8 bases and J by 7 bases, with 5 bases of the junction left unmatched. Germline lookup yields CDR1 WNHNN and CDR2 SYGVQD (reference sequence). CDR3 length equals 13 residues. As processed by the authors: Estimates of nucleated cell counts were drawn from the amplification of reference gene primers. Clones were read by immunoSEQ multiplex PCR, and TCRdb kept only the in-frame ones, dropping some. Clone size and the V and J calls come from that table; the DNA yielded D and trimming. This table holds about 110,000 clones, approximately 84% found once. The J gene is TRBJ1-6, the V gene TRBV10-1; 7 nucleotides agree with TRBD1. This sequence was found in a middle-aged man with acute or convalescent COVID-19. The sequenced material came from peripheral blood. In DNA, the CDR3 is TGCGCCAGCCGGGACAGACTGAATTCACCCCTCCACTTT. Translated, it gives CASRDRLNSPLHF.